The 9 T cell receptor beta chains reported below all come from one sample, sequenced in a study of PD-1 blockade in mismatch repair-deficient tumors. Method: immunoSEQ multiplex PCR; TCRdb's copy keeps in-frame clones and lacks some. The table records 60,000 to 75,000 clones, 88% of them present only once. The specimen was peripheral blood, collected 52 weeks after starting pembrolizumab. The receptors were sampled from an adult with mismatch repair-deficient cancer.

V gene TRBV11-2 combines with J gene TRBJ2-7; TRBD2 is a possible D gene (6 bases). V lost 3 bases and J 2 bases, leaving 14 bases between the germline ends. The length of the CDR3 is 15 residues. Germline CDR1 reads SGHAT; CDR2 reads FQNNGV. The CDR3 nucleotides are TGTGCCAGCAGCTTTGGGGGAGGCCCACCCTACGAGCAGTACTTC. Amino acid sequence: CASSFGGGPPYEQYF. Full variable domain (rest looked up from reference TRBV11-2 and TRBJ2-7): EAGVAQSPRYKIIEKRQSVAFWCNPISGHATLYWYQQILGQGPKLLIQFQNNGVVDDSQLPKDRFSAERLKGVDSTLKIQPAKLEDSAVYLCASSFGGGPPYEQYFGPGTRLTVT.

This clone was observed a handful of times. The CDR3 DNA follows: TGTGCCAGCTCACCACTGGGGGCGGAACAGCCCCAGCATTTT. Amino acid sequence: CASSPLGAEQPQHF. This rearrangement joins TRBV18 to TRBJ1-5; D might be TRBD1 (6 bases). The V and J ends lost 1 base and 7 bases respectively, with 11 bases between them. From germline, CDR1 is KGHSH and CDR2 LQKENI. The CDR3 is 14 amino acids.

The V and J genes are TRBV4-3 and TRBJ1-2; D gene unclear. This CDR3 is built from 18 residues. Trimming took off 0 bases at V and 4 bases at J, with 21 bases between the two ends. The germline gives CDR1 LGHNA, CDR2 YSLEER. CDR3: CASSQDLLERERIYGYTF. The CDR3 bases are TGCGCCAGCAGCCAAGATTTACTAGAGAGGGAAAGGATCTATGGCTACACCTTC.

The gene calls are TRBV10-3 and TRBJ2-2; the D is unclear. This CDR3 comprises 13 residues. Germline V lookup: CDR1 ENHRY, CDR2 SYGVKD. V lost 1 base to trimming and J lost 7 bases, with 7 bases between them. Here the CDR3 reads CAISEFLDGELFF. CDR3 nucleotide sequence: TGTGCCATCAGTGAGTTCCTGGACGGGGAGCTGTTTTTT.

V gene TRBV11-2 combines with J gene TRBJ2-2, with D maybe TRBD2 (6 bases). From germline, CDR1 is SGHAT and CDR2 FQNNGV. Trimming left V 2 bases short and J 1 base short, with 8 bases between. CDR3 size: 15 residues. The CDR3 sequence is CASSLIGGNTGELFF. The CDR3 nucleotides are TGTGCCAGCAGCTTAATCGGGGGGAACACCGGGGAGCTGTTTTTT.

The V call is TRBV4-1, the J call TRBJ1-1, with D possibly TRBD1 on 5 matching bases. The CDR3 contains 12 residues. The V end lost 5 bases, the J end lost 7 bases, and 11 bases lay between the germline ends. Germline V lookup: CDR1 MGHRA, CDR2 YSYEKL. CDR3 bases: TGCGCCAGCAGCGAATCGGGGGATGAAGCTTTCTTT. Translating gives CASSESGDEAFF.

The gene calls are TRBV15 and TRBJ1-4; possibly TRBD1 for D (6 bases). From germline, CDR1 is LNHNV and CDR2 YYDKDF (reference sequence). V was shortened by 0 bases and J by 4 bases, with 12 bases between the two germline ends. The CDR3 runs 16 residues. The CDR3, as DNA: TGTGCCACCAGCAGAGAACATGGGGGCAATAATGAAAAACTGTTTTTT. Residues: CATSREHGGNNEKLFF.

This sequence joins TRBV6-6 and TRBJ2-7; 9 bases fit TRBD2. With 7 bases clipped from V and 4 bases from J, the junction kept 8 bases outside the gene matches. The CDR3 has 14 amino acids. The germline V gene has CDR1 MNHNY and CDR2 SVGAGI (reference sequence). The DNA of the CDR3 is TGTGCCAGCAAACAAGCGGGAGGTGGGTACGAGCAGTACTTC. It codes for CASKQAGGGYEQYF.

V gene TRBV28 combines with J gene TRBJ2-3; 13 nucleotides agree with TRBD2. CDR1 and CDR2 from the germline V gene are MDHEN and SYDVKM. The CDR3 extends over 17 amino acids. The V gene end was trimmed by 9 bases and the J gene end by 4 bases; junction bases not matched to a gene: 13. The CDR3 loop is CASSTGLAGYLPDTQYF. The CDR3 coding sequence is TGTGCCAGTTCAACGGGACTAGCGGGATACCTCCCAGATACGCAGTATTTT.